This T cell receptor (beta chain) was captured in a study of blood T cell repertoires in COVID-19. Overall study context: COVID-19 samples from acute and convalescent phases originated in the United States, Italy and Spain. PBMCs, B-cell-depleted T cells, or T cells were the source of the cDNA or gDNA that made up the material.

Profiled with immunoSEQ multiplex PCR; TCRdb holds only in-frame clones, not every one. This sample has a few hundred thousand clones, with approximately 80% found just once. Germline V gives CDR1 SGHNT, CDR2 YENEEA. The V and J ends lost 5 bases and 4 bases, in that order; junction bases with no gene match: 4. This CDR3 has 14 amino acids. Sample: PBMCs or T cells enriched from blood (not recorded which). The chain links TRBV11-3 to TRBJ2-5; 10 positions match TRBD1. This sequence originates from a man aged 40-49 years who had been exposed to COVID-19. The CDR3 nucleotides are TGTGCCAGCAGCCCCCGGACAGGGGGAGAGACCCAGTACTTC. This codes for CASSPRTGGETQYF.